Listed below are T cell receptor beta chains from one sample, sequenced in a study of cytomegalovirus exposure and HLA in healthy donors. Clones were read by immunoSEQ multiplex PCR, and TCRdb kept only the in-frame ones, dropping some. Found here are roughly 200,000 clones, over 65% of them singletons; the top ten hold about 1.7%. Sequenced material: PBMCs. These receptors were collected from a woman in her thirties in good health and CMV-seronegative. CDR3s include the opening cysteine and the closing phenylalanine or tryptophan. D genes are given only for firm matches. Clone sizes are given selectively: once, few, many, or a class where the clone is expanded.

TRBD1	TRBV7-2	TRBJ2-7	NA	TGTGCCAGCAGCTCTTCGGGACAGTCCACCTACGAGCAGTACTTC	CASSSSGQSTYEQYF
TRBD2	TRBV9	TRBJ2-1	NA	TGTGCCAGCAGCCTCAGCGGGAGTGGGTCGAAATACAATGAGCAGTTCTTC	CASSLSGSGSKYNEQFF
TRBD1	TRBV18	TRBJ2-1	NA	TGTGCCAGCTCATCAACGGGACAGTCCTACAATGAGCAGTTCTTC	CASSSTGQSYNEQFF
NA	TRBV4-2	TRBJ2-7	NA	TGTGCCAGCAGCCAAGAGCGAGCGGTCTACGAGCAGTACTTC	CASSQERAVYEQYF
TRBD2	TRBV27	TRBJ2-1	NA	TGTGCCAGCAGCCCTTGGACTAGCGGGGGGCCCGCGCTCTTC	CASSPWTSGGPALF
NA	TRBV12-5	TRBJ2-2	NA	TGTGCTAGTGGTTTGGCGACAGGCGCGAACACCGGGGAGCTGTTTTTT	CASGLATGANTGELFF
NA	TRBV27	TRBJ1-1	few	TGTGCCAGCAGTCCCCCTTCAGGGGCCGCGAGCACTGAAGCTTTCTTT	CASSPPSGAASTEAFF
TRBD2	TRBV6-5	TRBJ2-1	few	TGTGCCAGCAGCGCCGGGACTAGCGGGAGAGATGAGCAGTTCTTC	CASSAGTSGRDEQFF
NA	TRBV11-2	TRBJ2-1	NA	TGTGCCAGCAGCTGGGGGAGGAACCACAATGAGCAGTTCTTC	CASSWGRNHNEQFF
TRBD1	TRBV6-5	TRBJ1-1	NA	TGTGCCAGCAGGGTACAGGGGTACACTGAAGCTTTCTTT	CASRVQGYTEAFF
TRBD1	TRBV5-1	TRBJ1-2	NA	TGCGCCAGCAGCTCCTACAGGGGCGGCGGATATGGCTACACCTTC	CASSSYRGGGYGYTF
NA	TRBV5-6	TRBJ1-5	NA	TGTGCCAGCAGCTTTATGGAGGGTGGCAATCAGCCCCAGCATTTT	CASSFMEGGNQPQHF
TRBD1	TRBV7-8	TRBJ1-5	NA	TGTGCCAGCAGGAGGGACAGATTCAATCAGCCCCAGCATTTT	CASRRDRFNQPQHF
NA	TRBV20-1	TRBJ1-1	NA	TGCAGTGCTTATACAGGACGTGAAGCTTTCTTT	CSAYTGREAFF
NA	TRBV5-1	TRBJ1-2	NA	TGCGCCAGCGGCTACCGGGGCCCGGGGGATGGCTACACCTTC	CASGYRGPGDGYTF
NA	TRBV7-3	TRBJ1-1	NA	TGTGCCAGCAGCTCTACCGGGGGGAACACTGAAGCTTTCTTT	CASSSTGGNTEAFF
NA	TRBV11-3	TRBJ2-1	once	TGTGCCAGCAGCACGGAGGCCTACAATGAGCAGTTCTTC	CASSTEAYNEQFF
NA	TRBV19	TRBJ1-1	once	TGTGCCAGTAGGCTTTACTGGAACACTGAAGCTTTCTTT	CASRLYWNTEAFF
TRBD2	TRBV5-1	TRBJ2-2	once	TGCGCCAGCCGGAGGGCTACGGGGGGGCCCACCGGGGAGCTGTTTTTT	CASRRATGGPTGELFF
NA	TRBV7-6	TRBJ2-5	NA	TGTGCCAGCAGCTTAGCGGCCGGGGAGACCCAGTACTTC	CASSLAAGETQYF
TRBD2	TRBV7-9	TRBJ2-1	NA	TGTGCCAGCAGCTTAAACCTAGCGGGGGGGTCTGAGCAGTTCTTC	CASSLNLAGGSEQFF
TRBD2	TRBV4-1	TRBJ2-1	NA	TGCGCCAGCAGCCAGCGGGGGAGCTCCTACAATGAGCAGTTCTTC	CASSQRGSSYNEQFF